A selection of T cell receptor beta chains follows, all from one sample in a study of human CD8 memory T cell subsets. TCRdb reprocessed the 5' RACE reads and keeps a single row for each CDR3 protein, giving no DNA. This sample's clone table lists 6,500 to 8,000 distinct CDR3 sequences. Material for sequencing was CD8+ T cells from PBMCs. Every receptor here comes from a human donor in good health. Both conserved end residues are part of each CDR3. A clone size is listed for some rows: how often the clone was seen (once, few, many), or a class if it is expanded.

v_gene	abundance	j_gene	len	CDR3aa
TRBV6-4	.	TRBJ2-2	14	CASSDSSAAGELFF
TRBV7-2	medium-sized	TRBJ2-4	15	CASSQPVLAKNIQYF
TRBV20-1	.	TRBJ2-7	13	CSATPIQGYEQYF
TRBV4-1	medium-sized	TRBJ2-1	17	CASSHERSGRAHDEQFF
TRBV9	.	TRBJ2-2	13	CASSVGSTGELFF
TRBV10-3	.	TRBJ1-3	15	CAISPGQGTGNTIYF
TRBV6-5	.	TRBJ1-2	14	CASSPPQGADGYTF
TRBV6-6	.	TRBJ2-5	13	CASSPTSGLAQYF
TRBV3-1	medium-sized	TRBJ2-2	15	CASSPLAGGTGELFF
TRBV29-1	medium-sized	TRBJ2-7	12	CSVGRSGSEQYF
TRBV28	.	TRBJ2-4	16	CASSPGLAGGINIQYF
TRBV7-9	.	TRBJ2-2	18	CASSFSGGTLVWTGELFF
TRBV28	.	TRBJ1-1	15	CASSFWGEVHTEAFF
TRBV12-3/TRBV12-4	medium-sized	TRBJ2-2	17	CASSLVGIRGWTGELFF
TRBV5-1	.	TRBJ1-6	17	CASSQVEGYSYNSPLHF
TRBV7-9	.	TRBJ2-7	13	CASSLEGDYEQYF
TRBV6-5	.	TRBJ2-2	15	CASSYSTPSTGELFF
TRBV10-3	medium-sized	TRBJ2-7	19	CAISLSPGQGGAEAYEQYF
TRBV6-6	.	TRBJ2-1	13	CASGGETYNEQFF
TRBV5-1	.	TRBJ2-1	15	CASSWGTSGMNEQFF
TRBV7-9	.	TRBJ2-3	12	CASSRGDTVEYF
TRBV30	.	TRBJ2-2	14	CAWNSEANTGELFF
TRBV29-1	.	TRBJ2-1	11	CSVYSYNEQFF
TRBV5-1	medium-sized	TRBJ2-7	13	CASSSGDFYEQYF
TRBV27	.	TRBJ1-2	13	CASSLTGLAGYTF
TRBV7-6	.	TRBJ2-2	15	CASSPAEDHTGELFF
TRBV3-1	.	TRBJ2-1	15	CASSQEASSYNEQFF
TRBV27	.	TRBJ1-5	16	CASSPIGQASNQPQHF
TRBV7-3	.	TRBJ2-5	15	CASSLIPGGQETQYF
TRBV7-3	medium-sized	TRBJ2-1	12	CASSPGFNEQFF
TRBV2	.	TRBJ1-1	12	CASSRRNTEAFF
TRBV15	medium-sized	TRBJ1-1	13	CATSTDKNTEAFF
TRBV20-1	.	TRBJ2-1	15	CSAPFQGYSYNEQFF